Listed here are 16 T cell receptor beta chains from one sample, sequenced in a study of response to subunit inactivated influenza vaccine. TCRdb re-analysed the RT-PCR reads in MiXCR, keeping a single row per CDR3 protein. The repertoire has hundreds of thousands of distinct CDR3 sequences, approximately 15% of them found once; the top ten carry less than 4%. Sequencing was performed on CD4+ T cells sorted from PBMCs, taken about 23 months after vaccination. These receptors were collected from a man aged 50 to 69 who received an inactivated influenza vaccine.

CDR3 in DNA: TGCGCCAGCAGCTTGGAGACAGGCTGGGCCTACGAGCAGTACTTC. Protein product: CASSLETGWAYEQYF. V is TRBV5-1 and J is TRBJ2-7; a possible D gene is TRBD1 (6 bases). Deletions cut 0 bases from V and 2 bases from J, with 12 bases between. The CDR3 loop spans 15 amino acids. From germline, CDR1 is SGHRS and CDR2 YFSETQ. The complete variable domain, with remaining parts taken from reference TRBV5-1 and TRBJ2-7, reads KAGVTQTPRYLIKTRGQQVTLSCSPISGHRSVSWYQQTPGQGLQFLFEYFSETQRNKGNFPGRFSGRQFSNSRSEMNVSTLELGDSALYLCASSLETGWAYEQYFGPGTRLTVT.

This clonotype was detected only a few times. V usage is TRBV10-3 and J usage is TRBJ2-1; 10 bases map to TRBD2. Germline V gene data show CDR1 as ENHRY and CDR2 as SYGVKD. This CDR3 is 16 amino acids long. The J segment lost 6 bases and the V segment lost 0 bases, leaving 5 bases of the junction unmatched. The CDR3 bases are TGTGCCATCAGTGAGTCAGGTAGCGGGAGGTTCAATGAGCAGTTCTTC. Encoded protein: CAISESGSGRFNEQFF.

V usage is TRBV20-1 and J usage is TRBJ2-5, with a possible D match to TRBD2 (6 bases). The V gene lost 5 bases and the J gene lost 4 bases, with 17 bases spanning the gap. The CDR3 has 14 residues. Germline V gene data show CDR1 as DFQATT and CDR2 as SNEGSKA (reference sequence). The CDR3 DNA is TGCAGTGCTTTCAACGCCGGGACTTTAGAGACCCAGTACTTC. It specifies CSAFNAGTLETQYF.

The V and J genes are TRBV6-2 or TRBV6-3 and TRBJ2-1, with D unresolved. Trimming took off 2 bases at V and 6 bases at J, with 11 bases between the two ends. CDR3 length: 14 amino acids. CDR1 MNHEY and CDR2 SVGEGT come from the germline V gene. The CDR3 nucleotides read TGTGCCAGCAGTTACGAGCGTTACGCCAATGAGCAGTTCTTC. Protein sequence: CASSYERYANEQFF.

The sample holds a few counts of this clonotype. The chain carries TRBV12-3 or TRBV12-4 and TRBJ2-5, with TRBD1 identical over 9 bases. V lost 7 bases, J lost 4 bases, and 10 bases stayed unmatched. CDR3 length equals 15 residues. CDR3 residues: CASTRRDRGRETQYF. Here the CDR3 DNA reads TGTGCCAGCACCCGAAGAGACAGGGGGAGAGAGACCCAGTACTTC.

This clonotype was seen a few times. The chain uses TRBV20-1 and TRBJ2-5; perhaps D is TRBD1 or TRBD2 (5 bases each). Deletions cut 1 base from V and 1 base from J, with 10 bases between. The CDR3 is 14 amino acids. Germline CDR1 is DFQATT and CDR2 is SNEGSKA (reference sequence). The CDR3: CSARGGFIQETQYF. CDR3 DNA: TGCAGTGCTAGAGGGGGGTTTATCCAAGAGACCCAGTACTTC.

The CDR3 nucleotides read TGCAGTGCCATCCCCCCTCAGGGGAACTACGAGCAGTACTTC. Translating gives CSAIPPQGNYEQYF. The J gene is TRBJ2-7, the V gene TRBV20-1, with D perhaps TRBD1 (6 bases). CDR3 length: 14 residues. V dropped 6 bases and J dropped 3 bases, with 18 bases sitting between them. Germline CDR1 and CDR2: DFQATT and SNEGSKA (reference sequence).

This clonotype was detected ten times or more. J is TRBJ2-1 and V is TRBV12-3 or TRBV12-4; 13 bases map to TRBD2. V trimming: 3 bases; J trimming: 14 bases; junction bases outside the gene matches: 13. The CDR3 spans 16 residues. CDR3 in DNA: TGTGCCAGCAGTTTGAGTTCGGGACTAGCGGGATTAGGGGAGTTCTTC. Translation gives CASSLSSGLAGLGEFF.

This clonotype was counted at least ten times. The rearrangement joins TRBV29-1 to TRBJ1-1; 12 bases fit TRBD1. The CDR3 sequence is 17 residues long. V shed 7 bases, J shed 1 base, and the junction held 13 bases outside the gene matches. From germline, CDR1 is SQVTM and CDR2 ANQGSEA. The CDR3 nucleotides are TGCAGCGCCCCCGGGACAGGGGGCCTTAGACAGAACACTGAAGCTTTCTTT. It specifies CSAPGTGGLRQNTEAFF.

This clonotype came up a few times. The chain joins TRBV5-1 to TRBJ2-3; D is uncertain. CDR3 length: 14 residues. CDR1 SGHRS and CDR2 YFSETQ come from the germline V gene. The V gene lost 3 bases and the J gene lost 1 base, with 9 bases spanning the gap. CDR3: CASSSLERTDTQYF. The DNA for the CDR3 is TGCGCCAGCAGCTCCCTAGAACGCACAGATACGCAGTATTTT.

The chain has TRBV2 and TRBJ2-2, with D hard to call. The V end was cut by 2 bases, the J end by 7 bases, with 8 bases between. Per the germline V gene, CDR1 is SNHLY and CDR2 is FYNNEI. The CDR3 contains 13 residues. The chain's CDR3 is CASSEQMSGELFF. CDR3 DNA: TGTGCCAGCAGTGAACAGATGAGCGGGGAGCTGTTTTTT. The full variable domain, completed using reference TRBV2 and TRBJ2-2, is EPEVTQTPSHQVTQMGQEVILRCVPISNHLYFYWYRQILGQKVEFLVSFYNNEISEKSEIFDDQFSVERPDGSNFTLKIRSTKLEDSAMYFCASSEQMSGELFFGEGSRLTVL.

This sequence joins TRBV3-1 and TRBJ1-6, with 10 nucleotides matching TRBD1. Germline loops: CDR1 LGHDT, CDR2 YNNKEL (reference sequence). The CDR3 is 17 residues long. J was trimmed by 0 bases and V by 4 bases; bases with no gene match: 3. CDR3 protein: CASSPRTGGSYNSPLHF. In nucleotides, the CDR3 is TGTGCCAGCAGCCCTCGGACAGGGGGCTCCTATAATTCACCCCTCCACTTT.

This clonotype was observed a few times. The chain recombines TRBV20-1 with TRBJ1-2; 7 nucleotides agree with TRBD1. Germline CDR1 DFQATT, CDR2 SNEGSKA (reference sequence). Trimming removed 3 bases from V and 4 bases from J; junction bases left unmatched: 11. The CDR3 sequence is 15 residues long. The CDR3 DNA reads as TGCAGTGCTAGGGCCCCACCCAGGGGGACCTATGGCTACACCTTC. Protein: CSARAPPRGTYGYTF.

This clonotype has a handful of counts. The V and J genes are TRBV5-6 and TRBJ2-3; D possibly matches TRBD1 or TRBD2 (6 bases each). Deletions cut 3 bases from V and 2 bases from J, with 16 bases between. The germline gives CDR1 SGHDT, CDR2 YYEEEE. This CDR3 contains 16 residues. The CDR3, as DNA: TGTGCCAGCAGCTGGGGGACGGGGGCGCTCACAGATACGCAGTATTTT. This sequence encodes CASSWGTGALTDTQYF.

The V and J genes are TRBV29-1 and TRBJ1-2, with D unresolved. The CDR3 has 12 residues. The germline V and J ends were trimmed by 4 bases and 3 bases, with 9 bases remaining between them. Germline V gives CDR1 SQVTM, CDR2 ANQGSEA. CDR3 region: CSVVGRDYGYTF. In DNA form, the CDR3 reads TGCAGCGTTGTCGGCCGGGACTATGGCTACACCTTC. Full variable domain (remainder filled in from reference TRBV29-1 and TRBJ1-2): SAVISQKPSRDICQRGTSLTIQCQVDSQVTMMFWYRQQPGQSLTLIATANQGSEATYESGFVIDKFPISRPNLTFSTLTVSNMSPEDSSIYLCSVVGRDYGYTFGSGTRLTVV.

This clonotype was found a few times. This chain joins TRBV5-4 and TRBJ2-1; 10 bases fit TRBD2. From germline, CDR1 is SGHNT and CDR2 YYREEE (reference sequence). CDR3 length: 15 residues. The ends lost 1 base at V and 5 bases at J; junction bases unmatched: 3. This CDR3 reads CASSLSSGRHNEQFF. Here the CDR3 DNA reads TGTGCCAGCAGCTTGAGTAGCGGGAGGCACAATGAGCAGTTCTTC.